These T cell receptor beta chains were read from a single sample in a study of blood T cells in healthy people across ages. A single record per CDR3 protein comes from TCRdb applying MiXCR to the 5' RACE reads. The table has approximately 580,000 distinct CDR3 sequences, nearly 25% seen once; the top ten hold approximately 10%. Separately, the same data were catalogued under a study of T cells of mothers and their children.

The sample consisted of blood. Receptors originate from a boy younger than 18 in good health. The CDR3 runs from the conserved cysteine through the conserved F or W. Fields, in order: J gene, clone size, CDR3 length, V gene, D gene, CDR3 DNA, CDR3 protein. A D gene is named only where the DNA matches it firmly. Clone sizes are given selectively: once, few, many, or a class where the clone is expanded.

J: TRBJ2-7
size: many
length: 12
V: TRBV7-9
D: .
DNA: TGTGCCAGCAGCTCGGACTTCTACGAGCAGTACTTC
CDR3: CASSSDFYEQYF

J: TRBJ1-1
size: .
length: 16
V: TRBV5-1
D: .
DNA: TGCGCCAGCAGCTTGGCCGGGGCAGGGGTGAACACTGAAGCTTTCTTT
CDR3: CASSLAGAGVNTEAFF

J: TRBJ2-1
size: few
length: 13
V: TRBV19
D: .
DNA: TGCGCCAGTAGTATCGACACCTACAATGAGCAGTTCTTC
CDR3: CASSIDTYNEQFF

J: TRBJ1-4
size: .
length: 18
V: TRBV7-9
D: .
DNA: TGTGCCAGCAGCCCAAAGAAGGCGGGTGCTGCGACTAATGAAAAACTGTTTTTT
CDR3: CASSPKKAGAATNEKLFF

J: TRBJ2-5
size: .
length: 17
V: TRBV3-1
D: .
DNA: TGTGCCAGCAGCCAAGTCGGCGGTGTTGGGTCCGAAGGGACCCAGTACTTC
CDR3: CASSQVGGVGSEGTQYF

J: TRBJ2-7
size: .
length: 14
V: TRBV29-1
D: .
DNA: TGCAGCGTTGGGTACCCACAAAAACCCTACGAGCAGTACTTC
CDR3: CSVGYPQKPYEQYF

J: TRBJ2-7
size: .
length: 15
V: TRBV6-5
D: .
DNA: TGTGCCAGCAGTTACCGACTGAGGAGCTCCTACGAGCAGTACTTC
CDR3: CASSYRLRSSYEQYF

J: TRBJ2-6
size: .
length: 16
V: TRBV7-8
D: .
DNA: TGTGCCAGCAGCTTGGCTTCGAGCTCTGGGGCCAACGTCCTGACTTTC
CDR3: CASSLASSSGANVLTF

J: TRBJ2-5
size: few
length: 14
V: TRBV7-7
D: TRBD2
DNA: TGTGCTAGCAGCTTAGCGGGACATCAAGAGACCCAGTACTTC
CDR3: CASSLAGHQETQYF

J: TRBJ2-7
size: many
length: 15
V: TRBV20-1
D: .
DNA: TGCAGTGCTAGAGGTTCTACTGGCGGATCCTACGAGCAGTACTTC
CDR3: CSARGSTGGSYEQYF

J: TRBJ1-1
size: .
length: 15
V: TRBV29-1
D: TRBD1
DNA: TGCAGCGTCGGCCAGTCCGGACAGGGTTCGATTGAAGCTTTCTTT
CDR3: CSVGQSGQGSIEAFF

J: TRBJ1-2
size: .
length: 13
V: TRBV6-5
D: TRBD1
DNA: TGTGCCAGCGGTCCCGAGAGGGGGCAAGGCTACGCCTTC
CDR3: CASGPERGQGYAF

J: TRBJ2-5
size: many
length: 14
V: TRBV3-1
D: .
DNA: TGTGCCAGCAGCCAACCCCCCGGGATCGAGACCCAGTACTTC
CDR3: CASSQPPGIETQYF

J: TRBJ1-3
size: .
length: 16
V: TRBV4-2
D: .
DNA: TGTGCCAGCAGCCAAGACGGGCAGGGATCCGGAAACACCATATATTTT
CDR3: CASSQDGQGSGNTIYF

J: TRBJ1-5
size: few
length: 12
V: TRBV18
D: .
DNA: TGTGCCAGCTCCCCATCCGGGCCGCCTCGACATTTT
CDR3: CASSPSGPPRHF

J: TRBJ1-5
size: few
length: 13
V: TRBV12-3/TRBV12-4
D: TRBD1
DNA: TGTGCCAGCAGCCCCAGGACAGGGGGAGCAGAACATTTT
CDR3: CASSPRTGGAEHF

J: TRBJ2-4
size: many
length: 16
V: TRBV10-3
D: .
DNA: TGTGCCATCAGTGAGTCGAATGCTCCCACCCAAAACATTCAGTACTTC
CDR3: CAISESNAPTQNIQYF

J: TRBJ1-5
size: .
length: 15
V: TRBV28
D: .
DNA: TGTGCCAGCAGTTTTAGAGGCAGTTCCAATCAGCCCCAGCATTTT
CDR3: CASSFRGSSNQPQHF

J: TRBJ2-3
size: few
length: 13
V: TRBV12-3/TRBV12-4
D: .
DNA: TGTGCCAGCAGCTTACACCGCACAGATACGCAGTATTTT
CDR3: CASSLHRTDTQYF

J: TRBJ2-1
size: .
length: 15
V: TRBV28
D: .
DNA: TGTGCCAGCAGGGCCGCGGGACAGACATACAATGAGCAGTTCTTC
CDR3: CASRAAGQTYNEQFF

J: TRBJ2-7
size: .
length: 14
V: TRBV28
D: .
DNA: TGTGCCAGCATCAGGCTGGGGGATGGCTACGAGCAGTACTTC
CDR3: CASIRLGDGYEQYF

J: TRBJ1-4
size: .
length: 17
V: TRBV7-9
D: TRBD1
DNA: TGTGCCAGCAGCCCCTATCGGGACAGTTTCACTAATGAAAAACTGTTTTTT
CDR3: CASSPYRDSFTNEKLFF

J: TRBJ2-1
size: once
length: 14
V: TRBV24-1
D: TRBD1
DNA: TGTGCCACCAGTGATCCAACAGGGGAACCCAAGCAGTTCTTC
CDR3: CATSDPTGEPKQFF

J: TRBJ1-5
size: few
length: 17
V: TRBV7-8
D: .
DNA: TGTGCCAGCAGCTTGAGGCCGGGAGGTATTAGCAATCAGCCCCAGCATTTT
CDR3: CASSLRPGGISNQPQHF

J: TRBJ2-1
size: once
length: 21
V: TRBV20-1
D: TRBD2
DNA: TGCAGTGCGCTAATATTCCCGGGGACTAGCGGGGGGGCTTTTGAGGGCAATGAGCAGTTCTTC
CDR3: CSALIFPGTSGGAFEGNEQFF

J: TRBJ1-1
size: .
length: 15
V: TRBV27
D: .
DNA: TGTGCCAGCAGACTCGGGACTTTTCAGGACACTGAAGCTTTCTTT
CDR3: CASRLGTFQDTEAFF

J: TRBJ2-3
size: few
length: 15
V: TRBV7-3
D: TRBD1
DNA: TGTGCCAGCAGCTTATTGACAGGGAGCACAGATACGCAGTATTTT
CDR3: CASSLLTGSTDTQYF

J: TRBJ2-7
size: few
length: 15
V: TRBV6-6
D: TRBD1
DNA: TGTGCCAGCAGTTCCTCCGAGGGGACAGCCTACGAGCAGTACTTC
CDR3: CASSSSEGTAYEQYF

J: TRBJ2-5
size: few
length: 14
V: TRBV6-2/TRBV6-3
D: .
DNA: TGTGCCAGCAGTTACTCGATGGGGGCAGAGACCCAGTACTTC
CDR3: CASSYSMGAETQYF

J: TRBJ2-7
size: few
length: 11
V: TRBV20-1
D: .
DNA: TGCAGTGCTAAGAGATCCTACGAGCAGTACTTC
CDR3: CSAKRSYEQYF

J: TRBJ2-4
size: few
length: 14
V: TRBV5-4
D: .
DNA: TGTGCCAGCAGCGCGGACCGGCCTGAGAACATTCAGTACTTC
CDR3: CASSADRPENIQYF

J: TRBJ2-3
size: .
length: 17
V: TRBV28
D: TRBD1
DNA: TGTGCCAGCAGTTTGCCCTTGACAGGGGGCCCCACAGATACGCAGTATTTT
CDR3: CASSLPLTGGPTDTQYF

J: TRBJ2-3
size: few
length: 15
V: TRBV28
D: TRBD1
DNA: TGTGCCAGCAGTTTAATCGGACAGGGGCCCCTAATGCAGTATTTT
CDR3: CASSLIGQGPLMQYF

J: TRBJ2-5
size: .
length: 13
V: TRBV5-4
D: TRBD1
DNA: TGTGCCAGCAGCCTTGGACAGGAGGAGACCCAGTACTTC
CDR3: CASSLGQEETQYF

J: TRBJ2-1
size: few
length: 17
V: TRBV12-3/TRBV12-4
D: TRBD2
DNA: TGTGCCAGCACCATGGTTGTCGCGGGCGGGAGGGGAGTTGAGCAGTTCTTC
CDR3: CASTMVVAGGRGVEQFF

J: TRBJ2-1
size: once
length: 18
V: TRBV7-9
D: .
DNA: TGTGCCAGCAGCTTTTTAGGAGGGCACCATAGCTCCTACAATGAGCAGTTCTTC
CDR3: CASSFLGGHHSSYNEQFF

J: TRBJ2-1
size: few
length: 16
V: TRBV4-3
D: .
DNA: TGCGCCAGCAGCCAAGGTTTACAGAGCTCCTACAATGAGCAGTTCTTC
CDR3: CASSQGLQSSYNEQFF

J: TRBJ1-1
size: few
length: 12
V: TRBV28
D: .
DNA: TGTGCCAGCAGTTCGGACATCCCTGAAGCTTTCTTT
CDR3: CASSSDIPEAFF

J: TRBJ2-1
size: few
length: 13
V: TRBV2
D: .
DNA: TGTGCCATCCTGAGGGGGTTCCAGGGTGAGCAGTTCTTC
CDR3: CAILRGFQGEQFF

J: TRBJ2-5
size: few
length: 13
V: TRBV6-2/TRBV6-3
D: .
DNA: TGTGCCAGCAGTTACCGGCACGACAGTATCCAGTACTTC
CDR3: CASSYRHDSIQYF

J: TRBJ2-3
size: once
length: 16
V: TRBV6-6
D: TRBD1
DNA: TGTGCCAGCAGCGACGGGGACAGGGGGTTAACAGATACGCAGTATTTT
CDR3: CASSDGDRGLTDTQYF

J: TRBJ1-1
size: many
length: 13
V: TRBV7-2
D: TRBD1
DNA: TGTGCCAGCAGCTTGGACAGGGACACTGAAGCTTTCTTT
CDR3: CASSLDRDTEAFF

J: TRBJ1-2
size: .
length: 14
V: TRBV7-2
D: TRBD1
DNA: TGTGCCAGCAGCTTAGCCCCCGGGACAGGGGAGTACACCTTC
CDR3: CASSLAPGTGEYTF

J: TRBJ2-5
size: .
length: 16
V: TRBV7-2
D: .
DNA: TGTACCAGCAGCCCAGCCGGGACGGAGTATCAAGAGACCCAGTACTTC
CDR3: CTSSPAGTEYQETQYF

J: TRBJ1-2
size: once
length: 14
V: TRBV4-3
D: .
DNA: TGCGCCAGCAGCCAAGGTTTTGGCCCCTTCGGCTACACCTTC
CDR3: CASSQGFGPFGYTF

J: TRBJ2-1
size: .
length: 15
V: TRBV2
D: .
DNA: TGTGCCAGCAGTGGGGTCCAGGGTACTTACAATGAGCAGTTCTTC
CDR3: CASSGVQGTYNEQFF

J: TRBJ1-1
size: .
length: 18
V: TRBV9
D: .
DNA: TGTGCCAGCAGCGTCGATCCTTTTCAAAGATCGGGGAACACTGAAGCTTTCTTT
CDR3: CASSVDPFQRSGNTEAFF

J: TRBJ2-1
size: .
length: 15
V: TRBV7-2
D: TRBD2
DNA: TGTGCCAGCAGCCCAATAGCGGGAGGATACAATGAGCAGTTCTTC
CDR3: CASSPIAGGYNEQFF

J: TRBJ2-5
size: .
length: 15
V: TRBV6-5
D: TRBD1
DNA: TGTGCCAGCAGTTTCCTCCTCGGGACAGCAGGGGTACAGTACTTC
CDR3: CASSFLLGTAGVQYF

J: TRBJ1-3
size: few
length: 16
V: TRBV4-3
D: .
DNA: TGCGCCAGCAGCCTCGACGCGGGGAGCTCTGGAAACACCATATATTTT
CDR3: CASSLDAGSSGNTIYF

J: TRBJ1-1
size: few
length: 13
V: TRBV5-1
D: .
DNA: TGCGCCAGCAGCGCCACAAGAGTCGCTGAAGCTTTCTTT
CDR3: CASSATRVAEAFF

J: TRBJ1-6
size: few
length: 13
V: TRBV4-1
D: .
DNA: TGCGCCAGCAGCCAAGATCCCTACTCACCCCTCCACTTT
CDR3: CASSQDPYSPLHF

J: TRBJ2-5
size: .
length: 14
V: TRBV12-3/TRBV12-4
D: .
DNA: TGTGCCAGCAGTCCAGCCCGTGTCACGGAGACCCAGTACTTC
CDR3: CASSPARVTETQYF

J: TRBJ2-7
size: few
length: 13
V: TRBV6-2/TRBV6-3
D: .
DNA: TGTGCCAGCAGTACCGACAGACTCTACGAGCAGTACTTC
CDR3: CASSTDRLYEQYF

J: TRBJ2-1
size: few
length: 16
V: TRBV3-1
D: TRBD2
DNA: TGTGCCAGCAGCCAAATCAAGCGGGGGGCATACAATGAGCAGTTCTTC
CDR3: CASSQIKRGAYNEQFF

J: TRBJ2-7
size: few
length: 16
V: TRBV21-1
D: .
DNA: TGTGCCAGCAGCAAAGAGGAGGCTAGCGGGAGTTACGAGCAGTACTTC
CDR3: CASSKEEASGSYEQYF

J: TRBJ2-2
size: .
length: 19
V: TRBV20-1
D: TRBD2
DNA: TGCAGTGCTCCAATAGGTGGGACTAGCGGGGGGGCGAACACCGGGGAGCTGTTTTTT
CDR3: CSAPIGGTSGGANTGELFF

J: TRBJ2-1
size: few
length: 13
V: TRBV9
D: .
DNA: TGTGCCAGCAGCCCCCCCCAGGCCAATGAGCAGTTCTTC
CDR3: CASSPPQANEQFF

J: TRBJ1-1
size: few
length: 13
V: TRBV30
D: .
DNA: TGTGCCTGGAGTCCGACAGGGAACACTGAAGCTTTCTTT
CDR3: CAWSPTGNTEAFF